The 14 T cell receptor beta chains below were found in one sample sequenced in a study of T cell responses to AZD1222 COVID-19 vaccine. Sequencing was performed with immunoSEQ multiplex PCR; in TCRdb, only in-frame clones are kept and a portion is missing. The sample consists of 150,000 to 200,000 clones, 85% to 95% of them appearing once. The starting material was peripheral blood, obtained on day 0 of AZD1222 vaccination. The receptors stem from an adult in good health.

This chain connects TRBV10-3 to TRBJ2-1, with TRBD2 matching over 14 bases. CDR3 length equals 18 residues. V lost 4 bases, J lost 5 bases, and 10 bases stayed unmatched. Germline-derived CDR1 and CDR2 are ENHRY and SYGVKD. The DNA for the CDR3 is TGTGCCATCAGTGGAGGGACTAGCGGGAGATTTAGCCACAATGAGCAGTTCTTC. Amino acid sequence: CAISGGTSGRFSHNEQFF.

The CDR3 here is CASTIGQGARAFF. Here the CDR3 DNA reads TGTGCCAGCACTATAGGACAGGGGGCACGCGCTTTCTTT. This chain uses TRBV2 with TRBJ1-1, with 11 bases matching TRBD1. Germline CDR1 and CDR2: SNHLY and FYNNEI. J lost 11 bases, V lost 7 bases, and 9 bases had no gene match. The length of the CDR3 is 13 residues.

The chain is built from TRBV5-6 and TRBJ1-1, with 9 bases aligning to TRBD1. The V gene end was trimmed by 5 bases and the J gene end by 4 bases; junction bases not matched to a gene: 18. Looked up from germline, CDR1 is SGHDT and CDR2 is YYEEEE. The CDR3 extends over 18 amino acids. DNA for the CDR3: TGTGCCAGCAGTTTGCCGGAGCTACAGGGGGCGAGTAGCACTGAAGCTTTCTTT. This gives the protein CASSLPELQGASSTEAFF.

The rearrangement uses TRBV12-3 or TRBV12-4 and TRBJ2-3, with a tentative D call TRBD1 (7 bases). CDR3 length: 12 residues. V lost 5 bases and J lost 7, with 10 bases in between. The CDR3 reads CASSPGGYTQYF. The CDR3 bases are TGTGCCAGCAGTCCAGGGGGGTATACGCAGTATTTT.

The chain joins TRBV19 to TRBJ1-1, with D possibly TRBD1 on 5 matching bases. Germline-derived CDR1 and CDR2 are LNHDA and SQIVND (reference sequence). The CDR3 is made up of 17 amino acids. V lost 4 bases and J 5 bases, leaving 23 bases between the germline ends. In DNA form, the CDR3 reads TGTGCCAGTAGTAGTGGGCAGGCCCTCCTGAAGGGGACTGAAGCTTTCTTT. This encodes CASSSGQALLKGTEAFF.

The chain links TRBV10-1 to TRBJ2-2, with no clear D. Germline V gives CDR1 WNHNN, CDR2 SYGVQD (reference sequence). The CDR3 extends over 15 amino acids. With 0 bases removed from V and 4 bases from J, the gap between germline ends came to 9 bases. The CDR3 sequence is CASSESRAGTGELFF. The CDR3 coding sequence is TGCGCCAGCAGTGAGTCTCGGGCCGGCACCGGGGAGCTGTTTTTT.

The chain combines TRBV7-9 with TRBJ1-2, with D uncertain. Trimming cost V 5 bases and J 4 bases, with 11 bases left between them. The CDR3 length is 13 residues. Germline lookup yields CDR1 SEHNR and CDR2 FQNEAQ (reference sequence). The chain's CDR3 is CASSLGQVYGYTF. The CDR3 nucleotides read TGTGCCAGCAGCCTCGGGCAGGTCTATGGCTACACCTTC.

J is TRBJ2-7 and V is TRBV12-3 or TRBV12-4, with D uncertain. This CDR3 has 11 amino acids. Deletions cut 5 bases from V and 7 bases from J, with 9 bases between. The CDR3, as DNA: TGTGCCAGCAGTATTACTCAAGAGCAGTACTTC. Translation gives CASSITQEQYF.

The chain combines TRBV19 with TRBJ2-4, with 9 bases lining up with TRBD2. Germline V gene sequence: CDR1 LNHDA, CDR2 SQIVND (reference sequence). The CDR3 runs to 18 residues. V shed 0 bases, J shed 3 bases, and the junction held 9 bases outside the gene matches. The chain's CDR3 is CASSIEREGLIGKNIQYF. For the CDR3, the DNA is TGTGCCAGTAGTATAGAGCGGGAGGGTCTGATTGGCAAAAACATTCAGTACTTC.

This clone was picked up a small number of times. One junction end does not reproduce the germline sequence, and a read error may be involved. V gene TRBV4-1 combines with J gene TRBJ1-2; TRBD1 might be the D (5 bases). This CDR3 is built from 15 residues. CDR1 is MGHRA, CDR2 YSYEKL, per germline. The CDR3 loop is CASTQMEGFRGGYTF. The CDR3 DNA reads TGCGCCAGCACCCAAATGGAGGGGTTCCGCGGCGGCTACACCTTC.

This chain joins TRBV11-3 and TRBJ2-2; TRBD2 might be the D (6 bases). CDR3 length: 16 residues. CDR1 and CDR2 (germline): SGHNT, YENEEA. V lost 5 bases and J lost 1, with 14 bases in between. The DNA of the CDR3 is TGTGCCAGCAGCCAAACCGGGAGTAGGAACACCGGGGAGCTGTTTTTT. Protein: CASSQTGSRNTGELFF. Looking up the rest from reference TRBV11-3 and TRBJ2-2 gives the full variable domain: EAGVVQSPRYKIIEKKQPVAFWCNPISGHNTLYWYLQNLGQGPELLIRYENEEAVDDSQLPKDRFSAERLKGVDSTLKIQPAELGDSAVYLCASSQTGSRNTGELFFGEGSRLTVL.

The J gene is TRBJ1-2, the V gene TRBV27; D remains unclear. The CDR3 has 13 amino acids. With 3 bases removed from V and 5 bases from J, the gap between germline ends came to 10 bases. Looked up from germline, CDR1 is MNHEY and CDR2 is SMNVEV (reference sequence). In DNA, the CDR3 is TGTGCCAGCAGTTTTTCCCCCCTTTATGGCTACACCTTC. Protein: CASSFSPLYGYTF.

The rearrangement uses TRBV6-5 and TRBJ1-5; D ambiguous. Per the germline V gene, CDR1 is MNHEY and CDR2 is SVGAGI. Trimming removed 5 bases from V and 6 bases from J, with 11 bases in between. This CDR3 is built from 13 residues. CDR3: CASSSDEIQPQHF. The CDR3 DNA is TGTGCCAGCAGTAGTGACGAAATTCAGCCCCAGCATTTT.

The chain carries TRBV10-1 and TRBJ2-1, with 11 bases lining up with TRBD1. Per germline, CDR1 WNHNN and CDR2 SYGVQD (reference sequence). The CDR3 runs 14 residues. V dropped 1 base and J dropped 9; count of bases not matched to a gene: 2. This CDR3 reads CASSEFGTGGEQFF. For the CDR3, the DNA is TGCGCCAGCAGTGAGTTCGGGACAGGGGGTGAGCAGTTCTTC.